This T cell receptor beta chain stems from a study of T cells in Graves' hyperthyroidism and ophthalmopathy. Concerning this clonotype itself: Antigen specificity is unknown.

The CDR3 is 18 amino acids. The germline V gene has CDR1 LGHNA and CDR2 YNFKEQ. The V and J ends lost 5 bases and 0 bases respectively, with 23 bases between them. The study, taken as a whole, reports: Stable hyperthyroidism was told apart from ophthalmopathy by a model built on 13 V-J features. It was a median roughly six months before onset that the model predicted ophthalmopathy.

Template material for amplifying TCR beta CDR3 regions consisted of RNA transcripts. The study used the HTBI primer set for a first-round RT-PCR of the TCR CDR3. TCRdb called the multiplex PCR reads again in MiXCR, with one record for every CDR3 protein. The repertoire has about 560,000 distinct CDR3 sequences, around 17% of them found once; the top ten carry about 18%. If no ophthalmopathy progression occurred within 18 months, Graves' hyperthyroidism was stable. V gene TRBV4-2 combines with J gene TRBJ2-7; D not certain. The receptor was isolated from a woman younger than 30 with Graves' hyperthyroidism. Specimen: blood. CDR3 in DNA: TGTGCCAGCAGCGAAAGTTATATTTCGGCAGAAACCTCCTACGAGCAGTACTTC. Translating it yields CASSESYISAETSYEQYF.